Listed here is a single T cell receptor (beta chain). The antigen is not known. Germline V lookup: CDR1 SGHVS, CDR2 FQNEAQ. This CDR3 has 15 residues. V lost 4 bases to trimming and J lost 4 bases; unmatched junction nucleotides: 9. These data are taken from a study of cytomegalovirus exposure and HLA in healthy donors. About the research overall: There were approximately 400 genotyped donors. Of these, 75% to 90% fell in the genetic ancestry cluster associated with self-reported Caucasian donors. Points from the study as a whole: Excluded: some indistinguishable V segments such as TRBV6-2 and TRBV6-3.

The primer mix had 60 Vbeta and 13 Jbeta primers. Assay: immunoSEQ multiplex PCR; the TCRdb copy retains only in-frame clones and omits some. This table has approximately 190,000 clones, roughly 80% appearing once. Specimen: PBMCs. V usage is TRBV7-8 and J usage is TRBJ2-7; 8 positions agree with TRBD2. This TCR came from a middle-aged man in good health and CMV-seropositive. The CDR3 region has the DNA TGTGCCAGCAGCTCCGGGGGGGGGAGCAATTACGAGCAGTACTTC. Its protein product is CASSSGGGSNYEQYF.